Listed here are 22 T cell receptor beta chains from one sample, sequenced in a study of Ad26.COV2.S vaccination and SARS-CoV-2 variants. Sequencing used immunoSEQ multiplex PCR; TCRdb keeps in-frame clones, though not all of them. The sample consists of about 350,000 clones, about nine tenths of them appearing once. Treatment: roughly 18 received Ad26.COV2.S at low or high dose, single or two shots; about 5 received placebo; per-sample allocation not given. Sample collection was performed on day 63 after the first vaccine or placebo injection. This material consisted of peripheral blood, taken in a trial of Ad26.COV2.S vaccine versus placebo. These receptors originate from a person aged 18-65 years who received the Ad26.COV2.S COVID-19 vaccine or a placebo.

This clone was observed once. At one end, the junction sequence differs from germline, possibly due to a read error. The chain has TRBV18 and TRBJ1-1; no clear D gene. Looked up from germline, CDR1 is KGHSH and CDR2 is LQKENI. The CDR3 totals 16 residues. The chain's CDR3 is CASSSPNREMNTEAFF. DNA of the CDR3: TGTGCCAGCTCATCACCGAACCGAGAGATGAACACTGAAGCTTTCTTT.

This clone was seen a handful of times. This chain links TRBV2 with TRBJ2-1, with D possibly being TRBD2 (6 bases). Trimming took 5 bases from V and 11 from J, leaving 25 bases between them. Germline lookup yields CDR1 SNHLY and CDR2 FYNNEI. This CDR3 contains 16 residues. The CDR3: CASSPDYNRLVSKQFF. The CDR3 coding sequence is TGTGCCAGCAGTCCGGATTATAATAGACTAGTGTCTAAGCAGTTCTTC.

The CDR3 sequence is CASSELGQGSSYEQYF. As DNA, the CDR3 is TGTGCCAGCAGTGAATTGGGACAGGGTAGCTCCTACGAGCAGTACTTC. The genes are TRBV25-1 and TRBJ2-7; 9 bases match TRBD1. The V segment lost 1 base and the J segment 0 bases; nucleotides outside the gene matches: 4. Germline V gene data show CDR1 as MGHDK and CDR2 as SYGVNS. CDR3 length equals 16 residues.

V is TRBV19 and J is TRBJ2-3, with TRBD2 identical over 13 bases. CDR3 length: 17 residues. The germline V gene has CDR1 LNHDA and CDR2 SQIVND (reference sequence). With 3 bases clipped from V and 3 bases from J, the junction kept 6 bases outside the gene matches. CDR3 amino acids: CASSIGLAGVRTDTQYF. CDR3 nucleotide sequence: TGTGCCAGTAGTATTGGACTAGCGGGAGTAAGGACAGATACGCAGTATTTT.

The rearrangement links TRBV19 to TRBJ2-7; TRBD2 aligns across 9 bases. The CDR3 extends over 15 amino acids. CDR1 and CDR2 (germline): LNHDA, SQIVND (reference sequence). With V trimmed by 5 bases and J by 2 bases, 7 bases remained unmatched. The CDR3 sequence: CASSSGASGTYEQYF. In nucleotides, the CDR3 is TGTGCCAGTAGTTCCGGGGCTAGCGGGACCTACGAGCAGTACTTC.

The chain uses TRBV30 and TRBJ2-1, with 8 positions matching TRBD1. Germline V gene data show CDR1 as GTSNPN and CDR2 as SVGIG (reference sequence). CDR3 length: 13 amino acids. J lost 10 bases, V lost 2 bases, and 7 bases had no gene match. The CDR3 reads CAWSPSTGGEQFF. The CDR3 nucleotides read TGTGCCTGGAGTCCATCCACAGGGGGAGAGCAGTTCTTC. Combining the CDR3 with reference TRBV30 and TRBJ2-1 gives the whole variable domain SQTIHQWPATLVQPVGSPLSLECTVEGTSNPNLYWYRQAAGRGLQLLFYSVGIGQISSEVPQNLSASRPQDRQFILSSKKLLLSDSGFYLCAWSPSTGGEQFFGPGTRLTVL.

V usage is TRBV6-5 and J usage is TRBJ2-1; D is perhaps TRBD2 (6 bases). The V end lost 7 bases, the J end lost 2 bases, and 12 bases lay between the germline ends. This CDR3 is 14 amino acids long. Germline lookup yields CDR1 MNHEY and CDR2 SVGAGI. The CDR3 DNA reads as TGTGCCAGCAAGGCGGGCGGGACCTACAATGAGCAGTTCTTC. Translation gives CASKAGGTYNEQFF.

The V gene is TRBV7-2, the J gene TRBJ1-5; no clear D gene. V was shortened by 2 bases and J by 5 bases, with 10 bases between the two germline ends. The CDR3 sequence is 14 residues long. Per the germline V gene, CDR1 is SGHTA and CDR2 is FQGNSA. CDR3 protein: CASSLQVSDQPQHF. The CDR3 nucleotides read TGTGCCAGCAGCTTACAGGTGTCAGATCAGCCCCAGCATTTT. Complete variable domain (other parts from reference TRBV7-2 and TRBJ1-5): GAGVSQSPSNKVTEKGKDVELRCDPISGHTALYWYRQSLGQGLEFLIYFQGNSAPDKSGLPSDRFSAERTGGSVSTLTIQRTQQEDSAVYLCASSLQVSDQPQHFGDGTRLSIL.

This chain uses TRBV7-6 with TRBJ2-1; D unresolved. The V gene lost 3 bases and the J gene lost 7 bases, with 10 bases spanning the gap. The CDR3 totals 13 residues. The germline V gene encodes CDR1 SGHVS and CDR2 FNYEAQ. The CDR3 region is CASSLTRPNEQFF. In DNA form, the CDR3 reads TGTGCCAGCAGCTTGACACGTCCGAATGAGCAGTTCTTC.

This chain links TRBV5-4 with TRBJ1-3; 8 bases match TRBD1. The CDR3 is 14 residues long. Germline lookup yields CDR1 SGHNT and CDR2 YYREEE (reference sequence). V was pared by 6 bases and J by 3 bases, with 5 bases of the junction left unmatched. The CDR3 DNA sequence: TGTGCCAGCACCGCGGGACAGGATGGAAACACCATATATTTT. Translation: CASTAGQDGNTIYF.

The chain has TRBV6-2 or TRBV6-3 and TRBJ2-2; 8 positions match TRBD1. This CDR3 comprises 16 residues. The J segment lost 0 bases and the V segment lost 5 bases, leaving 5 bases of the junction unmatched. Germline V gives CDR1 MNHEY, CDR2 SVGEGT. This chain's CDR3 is CASSPWTGSNTGELFF. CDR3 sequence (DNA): TGTGCCAGCAGTCCCTGGACAGGGTCGAACACCGGGGAGCTGTTTTTT.

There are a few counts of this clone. The CDR3 bases are TGTGCCAGCAGCTTAGGGTGGGGGATGGCGGAAGCTTTCTTT. This translates into CASSLGWGMAEAFF. This chain joins TRBV7-9 and TRBJ1-1, with a possible D match to TRBD1 (5 bases). CDR3 length: 14 residues. The V and J ends lost 1 base and 8 bases respectively, with 14 bases between them. CDR1 is SEHNR and CDR2 is FQNEAQ in the germline V gene (reference sequence). The whole variable domain, remainder taken from reference TRBV7-9 and TRBJ1-1, is DTGVSQNPRHKITKRGQNVTFRCDPISEHNRLYWYRQTLGQGPEFLTYFQNEAQLEKSRLLSDRFSAERPKGSFSTLEIQRTEQGDSAMYLCASSLGWGMAEAFFGQGTRLTVV.

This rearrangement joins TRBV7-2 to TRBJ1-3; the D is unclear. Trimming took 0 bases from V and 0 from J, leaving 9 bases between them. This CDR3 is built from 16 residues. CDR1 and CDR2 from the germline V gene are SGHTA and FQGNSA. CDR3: CASSLAVPSSGNTIYF. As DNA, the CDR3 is TGTGCCAGCAGCTTAGCGGTTCCCAGCTCTGGAAACACCATATATTTT.

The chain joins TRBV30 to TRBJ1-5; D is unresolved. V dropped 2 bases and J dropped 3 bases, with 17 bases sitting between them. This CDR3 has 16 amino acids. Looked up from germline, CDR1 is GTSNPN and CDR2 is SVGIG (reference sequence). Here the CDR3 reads CAWSPPHGYLNQPQHF. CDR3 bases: TGTGCCTGGAGTCCCCCCCACGGTTATCTCAATCAGCCCCAGCATTTT.

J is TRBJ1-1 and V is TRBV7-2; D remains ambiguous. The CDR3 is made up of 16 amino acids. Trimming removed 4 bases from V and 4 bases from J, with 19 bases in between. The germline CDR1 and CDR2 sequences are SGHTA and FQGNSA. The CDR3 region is CASSWARGSLATEAFF. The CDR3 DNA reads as TGTGCCAGCAGCTGGGCGCGAGGGAGTCTCGCCACTGAAGCTTTCTTT.

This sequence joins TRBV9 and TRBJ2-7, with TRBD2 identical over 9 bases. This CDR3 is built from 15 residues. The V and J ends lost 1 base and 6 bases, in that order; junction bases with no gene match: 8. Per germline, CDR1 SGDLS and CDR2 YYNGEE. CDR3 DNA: TGTGCCAGCAGCGTACGACTAGCGGTGATTTCCGAGCAGTACTTC. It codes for CASSVRLAVISEQYF.

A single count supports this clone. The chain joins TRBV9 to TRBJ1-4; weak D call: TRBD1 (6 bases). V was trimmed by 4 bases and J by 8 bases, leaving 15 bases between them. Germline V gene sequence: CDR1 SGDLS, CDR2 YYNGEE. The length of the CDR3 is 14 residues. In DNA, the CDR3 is TGTGCCAGCAGCCCAACTTCGGGGGCCGAAAAACTGTTTTTT. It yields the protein CASSPTSGAEKLFF.

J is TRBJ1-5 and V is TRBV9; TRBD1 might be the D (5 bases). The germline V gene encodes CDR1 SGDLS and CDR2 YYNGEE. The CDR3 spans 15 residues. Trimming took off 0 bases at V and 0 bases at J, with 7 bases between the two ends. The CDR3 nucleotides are TGTGCCAGCAGCGTAGGACAGAATAGCAATCAGCCCCAGCATTTT. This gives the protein CASSVGQNSNQPQHF.

The CDR3 DNA reads as TGTGCCAGCAGTCAACGGGGACCGTCACCGGGTGGCTACACCTTC. Amino acids: CASSQRGPSPGGYTF. The V and J genes are TRBV6-2 or TRBV6-3 and TRBJ1-2, with D tentatively TRBD1 (5 bases). Germline lookup yields CDR1 MNHEY and CDR2 SVGEGT. This CDR3 has 15 amino acids. Trimming removed 5 bases at V and 7 bases at J, with 20 bases between.

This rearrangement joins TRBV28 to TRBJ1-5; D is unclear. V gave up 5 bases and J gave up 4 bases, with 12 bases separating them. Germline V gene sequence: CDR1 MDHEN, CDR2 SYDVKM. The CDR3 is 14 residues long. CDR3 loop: CASSPPPGNQPQHF. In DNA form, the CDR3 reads TGTGCCAGCAGTCCCCCCCCGGGGAATCAGCCCCAGCATTTT.

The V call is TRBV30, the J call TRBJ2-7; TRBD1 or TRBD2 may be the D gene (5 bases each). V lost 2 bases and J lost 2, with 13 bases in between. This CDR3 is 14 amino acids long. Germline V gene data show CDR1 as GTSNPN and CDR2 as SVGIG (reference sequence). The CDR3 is CAWSYGTPTYEQYF. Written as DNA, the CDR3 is TGTGCCTGGAGTTACGGGACGCCCACCTACGAGCAGTACTTC.

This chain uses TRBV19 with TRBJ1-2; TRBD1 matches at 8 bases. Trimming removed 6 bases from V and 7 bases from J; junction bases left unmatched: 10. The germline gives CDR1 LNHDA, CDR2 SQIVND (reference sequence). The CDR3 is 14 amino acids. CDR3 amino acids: CASRPSGGAAGYTF. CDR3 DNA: TGTGCCAGTAGACCCTCAGGGGGCGCGGCTGGCTACACCTTC.